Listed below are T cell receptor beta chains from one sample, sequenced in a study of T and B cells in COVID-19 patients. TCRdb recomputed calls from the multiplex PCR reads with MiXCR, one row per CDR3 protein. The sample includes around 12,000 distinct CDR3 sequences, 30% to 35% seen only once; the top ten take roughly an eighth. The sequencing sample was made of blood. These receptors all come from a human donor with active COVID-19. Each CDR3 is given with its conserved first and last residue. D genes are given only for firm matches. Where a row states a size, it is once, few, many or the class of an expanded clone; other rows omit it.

cdr3_aa: CASSYHPQGLAGVASYNEQFF
cdr3_nt: TGTGCCAGCAGTTATCATCCCCAAGGACTAGCGGGGGTAGCGTCCTACAATGAGCAGTTCTTC
j_call: TRBJ2-1
clone_size: -
d_call: TRBD2
cdr3_length: 21
v_call: TRBV6-5

cdr3_aa: CASRLWTTNTGELFF
cdr3_nt: TGTGCCAGCCGACTCTGGACGACAAACACCGGGGAGCTGTTTTTT
j_call: TRBJ2-2
clone_size: few
d_call: -
cdr3_length: 15
v_call: TRBV6-2/TRBV6-3

cdr3_aa: CASREYLAGGQAEQFF
cdr3_nt: TGCGCCAGCAGGGAGTATTTAGCGGGGGGGCAAGCTGAGCAGTTCTTC
j_call: TRBJ2-1
clone_size: -
d_call: TRBD2
cdr3_length: 16
v_call: TRBV5-1

cdr3_aa: CASSQPGQGLNEQFF
cdr3_nt: TGTGCCAGCAGTCAACCGGGACAGGGGCTCAATGAGCAGTTCTTC
j_call: TRBJ2-1
clone_size: few
d_call: TRBD1
cdr3_length: 15
v_call: TRBV6-2/TRBV6-3

cdr3_aa: CASSGTGGSYEQYF
cdr3_nt: TGTGCCAGCAGCGGGACAGGGGGCTCCTACGAGCAGTACTTC
j_call: TRBJ2-7
clone_size: -
d_call: TRBD1
cdr3_length: 14
v_call: TRBV11-1

cdr3_aa: CASSSRDSQETQYF
cdr3_nt: TGTGCCAGCAGTTCGCGGGACAGCCAAGAGACCCAGTACTTC
j_call: TRBJ2-5
clone_size: few
d_call: -
cdr3_length: 14
v_call: TRBV6-5

cdr3_aa: CASSLRDRGGYTF
cdr3_nt: TGTGCCAGCAGCTTAAGGGACAGGGGTGGCTACACCTTC
j_call: TRBJ1-2
clone_size: -
d_call: TRBD1
cdr3_length: 13
v_call: TRBV7-3

cdr3_aa: CASSIGRTYEQYF
cdr3_nt: TGTGCCAGTAGTATAGGCAGGACCTACGAGCAGTACTTC
j_call: TRBJ2-7
clone_size: medium-sized
d_call: -
cdr3_length: 13
v_call: TRBV19

cdr3_aa: CASSPQANTYNEQFF
cdr3_nt: TGTGCCAGCAGCCCCCAGGCCAATACCTACAATGAGCAGTTCTTC
j_call: TRBJ2-1
clone_size: -
d_call: -
cdr3_length: 15
v_call: TRBV7-2

cdr3_aa: CASALRAPYNSPLHF
cdr3_nt: TGTGCCAGCGCCCTAAGGGCTCCCTATAATTCACCCCTCCACTTT
j_call: TRBJ1-6
clone_size: few
d_call: -
cdr3_length: 15
v_call: TRBV6-5

cdr3_aa: CASSSREGAFF
cdr3_nt: TGTGCCAGCAGCTCCAGGGAAGGAGCTTTCTTT
j_call: TRBJ1-1
clone_size: few
d_call: -
cdr3_length: 11
v_call: TRBV11-2

cdr3_aa: CSARIMPSYEQYF
cdr3_nt: TGCAGTGCTAGAATCATGCCCTCCTACGAGCAGTACTTC
j_call: TRBJ2-7
clone_size: -
d_call: -
cdr3_length: 13
v_call: TRBV20-1

cdr3_aa: CASFKPSYEQYF
cdr3_nt: TGTGCCAGCTTCAAACCCTCCTACGAGCAGTACTTC
j_call: TRBJ2-7
clone_size: few
d_call: -
cdr3_length: 12
v_call: TRBV12-3/TRBV12-4

cdr3_aa: CASSRGRTYNEKLFF
cdr3_nt: TGTGCCAGCAGTCGCGGACGGACTTATAATGAAAAACTGTTTTTT
j_call: TRBJ1-4
clone_size: medium-sized
d_call: -
cdr3_length: 15
v_call: TRBV6-5

cdr3_aa: CASSEEAGGRSPLHF
cdr3_nt: TGTGCCAGCAGTGAAGAGGCCGGGGGAAGATCACCCCTCCACTTT
j_call: TRBJ1-6
clone_size: few
d_call: -
cdr3_length: 15
v_call: TRBV6-1

cdr3_aa: CASSYLQNIYSGNTIYF
cdr3_nt: TGTGCCAGCAGTTACCTACAGAACATCTATTCTGGAAACACCATATATTTT
j_call: TRBJ1-3
clone_size: few
d_call: -
cdr3_length: 17
v_call: TRBV6-2/TRBV6-3

cdr3_aa: CASSPTPDSSYGYTF
cdr3_nt: TGTGCCAGCAGTCCCACCCCCGACAGCTCCTATGGCTACACCTTC
j_call: TRBJ1-2
clone_size: -
d_call: -
cdr3_length: 15
v_call: TRBV12-3/TRBV12-4

cdr3_aa: CAWAPGGSNQPQHF
cdr3_nt: TGTGCCTGGGCCCCGGGAGGGAGCAATCAGCCCCAGCATTTT
j_call: TRBJ1-5
clone_size: few
d_call: -
cdr3_length: 14
v_call: TRBV30

cdr3_aa: CASSQTQLNTGELFF
cdr3_nt: TGCGCCAGCAGCCAGACTCAGCTGAACACCGGGGAGCTGTTTTTT
j_call: TRBJ2-2
clone_size: -
d_call: -
cdr3_length: 15
v_call: TRBV5-6

cdr3_aa: CASSFQGGLNTGELFF
cdr3_nt: TGTGCCAGCAGCTTCCAAGGGGGGCTGAACACCGGGGAGCTGTTTTTT
j_call: TRBJ2-2
clone_size: -
d_call: -
cdr3_length: 16
v_call: TRBV7-2

cdr3_aa: CASSTEYIEDGYTF
cdr3_nt: TGTGCCAGTAGTACGGAATATATTGAGGATGGCTACACCTTC
j_call: TRBJ1-2
clone_size: medium-sized
d_call: -
cdr3_length: 14
v_call: TRBV19

cdr3_aa: CASSLVLTGWGGADTQYF
cdr3_nt: TGTGCCAGCAGCTTAGTTTTGACAGGTTGGGGGGGAGCAGATACGCAGTATTTT
j_call: TRBJ2-3
clone_size: -
d_call: -
cdr3_length: 18
v_call: TRBV7-2

cdr3_aa: CASSNISGANVLTF
cdr3_nt: TGTGCCAGCAGCAATATCTCTGGGGCCAACGTCCTGACTTTC
j_call: TRBJ2-6
clone_size: -
d_call: -
cdr3_length: 14
v_call: TRBV7-4

cdr3_aa: CSVPESGALNTEAFF
cdr3_nt: TGCAGCGTTCCAGAGTCAGGGGCCTTGAACACTGAAGCTTTCTTT
j_call: TRBJ1-1
clone_size: medium-sized
d_call: -
cdr3_length: 15
v_call: TRBV29-1

cdr3_aa: CSARGGGYGYTF
cdr3_nt: TGCAGTGCTAGAGGGGGCGGGTATGGCTACACCTTC
j_call: TRBJ1-2
clone_size: -
d_call: -
cdr3_length: 12
v_call: TRBV20-1

cdr3_aa: CAWSVQGFESPLHF
cdr3_nt: TGTGCCTGGAGTGTACAGGGGTTCGAGTCACCCCTCCACTTT
j_call: TRBJ1-6
clone_size: -
d_call: TRBD1
cdr3_length: 14
v_call: TRBV30

cdr3_aa: CASSPGKGPNEKLFF
cdr3_nt: TGTGCCAGCTCACCCGGCAAAGGGCCTAATGAAAAACTGTTTTTT
j_call: TRBJ1-4
clone_size: medium-sized
d_call: -
cdr3_length: 15
v_call: TRBV18

cdr3_aa: CSSGDRGRNIQYF
cdr3_nt: TGCAGTTCCGGGGACAGGGGACGAAACATTCAGTACTTC
j_call: TRBJ2-4
clone_size: few
d_call: TRBD1
cdr3_length: 13
v_call: TRBV20-1

cdr3_aa: CATSESRTGSSGANVLTF
cdr3_nt: TGTGCCACCAGTGAAAGTAGGACAGGATCGTCAGGGGCCAACGTCCTGACTTTC
j_call: TRBJ2-6
clone_size: -
d_call: TRBD1
cdr3_length: 18
v_call: TRBV24-1

cdr3_aa: CASGRGTEAFF
cdr3_nt: TGTGCCAGCGGAAGGGGTACTGAAGCTTTCTTT
j_call: TRBJ1-1
clone_size: -
d_call: -
cdr3_length: 11
v_call: TRBV6-1

cdr3_aa: CASSTGNQPQHF
cdr3_nt: TGTGCCAGCAGTACAGGGAATCAGCCCCAGCATTTT
j_call: TRBJ1-5
clone_size: few
d_call: -
cdr3_length: 12
v_call: TRBV6-5

cdr3_aa: CASSPQGLGETQYF
cdr3_nt: TGTGCCAGCTCACCACAGGGGTTGGGAGAGACCCAGTACTTC
j_call: TRBJ2-5
clone_size: -
d_call: -
cdr3_length: 14
v_call: TRBV18

cdr3_aa: CASRDSGLYTGELFF
cdr3_nt: TGTGCCAGCAGAGATAGCGGGCTATACACCGGGGAGCTGTTTTTT
j_call: TRBJ2-2
clone_size: medium-sized
d_call: TRBD2
cdr3_length: 15
v_call: TRBV27

cdr3_aa: CASSRVFEKLFF
cdr3_nt: TGTGCCAGCAGTCGGGTATTTGAAAAACTGTTTTTT
j_call: TRBJ1-4
clone_size: -
d_call: -
cdr3_length: 12
v_call: TRBV12-3/TRBV12-4

cdr3_aa: CSAALERLNTGELFF
cdr3_nt: TGCAGTGCCGCATTGGAGCGTCTGAACACCGGGGAGCTGTTTTTT
j_call: TRBJ2-2
clone_size: -
d_call: -
cdr3_length: 15
v_call: TRBV20-1

cdr3_aa: CASTYPGGIEKLFF
cdr3_nt: TGTGCCAGCACCTATCCAGGGGGGATTGAAAAACTGTTTTTT
j_call: TRBJ1-4
clone_size: once
d_call: TRBD1
cdr3_length: 14
v_call: TRBV12-3/TRBV12-4

cdr3_aa: CSAVVGGRNEQYF
cdr3_nt: TGCAGTGCCGTTGTGGGAGGGAGGAACGAGCAGTACTTC
j_call: TRBJ2-7
clone_size: -
d_call: TRBD2
cdr3_length: 13
v_call: TRBV20-1

cdr3_aa: CASSFDSPLHF
cdr3_nt: TGTGCCAGCAGCTTTGATTCACCCCTCCACTTT
j_call: TRBJ1-6
clone_size: -
d_call: -
cdr3_length: 11
v_call: TRBV11-2

cdr3_aa: CSVAPAGGGRELFF
cdr3_nt: TGCAGCGTTGCACCGGCGGGGGGGGGCCGGGAGCTGTTTTTT
j_call: TRBJ2-2
clone_size: -
d_call: TRBD2
cdr3_length: 14
v_call: TRBV29-1

cdr3_aa: CASSPHNQPQHF
cdr3_nt: TGTGCCAGCAGTCCCCACAATCAGCCCCAGCATTTT
j_call: TRBJ1-5
clone_size: medium-sized
d_call: -
cdr3_length: 12
v_call: TRBV12-3/TRBV12-4

cdr3_aa: CASSPGRGAGNTIYF
cdr3_nt: TGTGCCAGTAGTCCGGGACGCGGGGCTGGAAACACCATATATTTT
j_call: TRBJ1-3
clone_size: medium-sized
d_call: -
cdr3_length: 15
v_call: TRBV19

cdr3_aa: CASSLLAGGRGETQYF
cdr3_nt: TGTGCCAGCAGCCTACTAGCGGGGGGGAGAGGGGAGACCCAGTACTTC
j_call: TRBJ2-5
clone_size: -
d_call: TRBD2
cdr3_length: 16
v_call: TRBV6-2/TRBV6-3

cdr3_aa: CASKSASAYGYTF
cdr3_nt: TGTGCCAGCAAGTCCGCCTCGGCCTATGGCTACACCTTC
j_call: TRBJ1-2
clone_size: few
d_call: -
cdr3_length: 13
v_call: TRBV19

cdr3_aa: CASSTQGDYEQCF
cdr3_nt: TGTGCCAGCAGTACCCAGGGGGACTACGAGCAGTGCTTC
j_call: TRBJ2-7
clone_size: -
d_call: -
cdr3_length: 13
v_call: TRBV6-2/TRBV6-3

cdr3_aa: CASSRDRNGYTF
cdr3_nt: TGTGCCAGCAGCCGGGACAGAAATGGCTACACCTTC
j_call: TRBJ1-2
clone_size: few
d_call: TRBD1
cdr3_length: 12
v_call: TRBV7-9

cdr3_aa: CSASTGDTEAFF
cdr3_nt: TGCAGTGCCTCAACAGGGGACACTGAAGCTTTCTTT
j_call: TRBJ1-1
clone_size: -
d_call: TRBD1
cdr3_length: 12
v_call: TRBV20-1

cdr3_aa: CASSLTGTSTDTQYF
cdr3_nt: TGTGCCAGCAGCTTAACAGGGACTAGCACAGATACGCAGTATTTT
j_call: TRBJ2-3
clone_size: -
d_call: -
cdr3_length: 15
v_call: TRBV7-3

cdr3_aa: CASSLVMGQGTEKLFF
cdr3_nt: TGTGCCAGCAGCTTAGTGATGGGGCAGGGTACTGAAAAACTGTTTTTT
j_call: TRBJ1-4
clone_size: medium-sized
d_call: -
cdr3_length: 16
v_call: TRBV7-6

cdr3_aa: CASSLGGLAGGPDYNEQFF
cdr3_nt: TGCGCCAGCAGCTTGGGAGGACTAGCGGGGGGGCCTGACTACAATGAGCAGTTCTTC
j_call: TRBJ2-1
clone_size: -
d_call: TRBD2
cdr3_length: 19
v_call: TRBV5-4

cdr3_aa: CASSFRASPLHF
cdr3_nt: TGTGCCAGCAGTTTCAGGGCCTCACCCCTCCACTTT
j_call: TRBJ1-6
clone_size: -
d_call: -
cdr3_length: 12
v_call: TRBV12-3/TRBV12-4

cdr3_aa: CASMENRQGEAFF
cdr3_nt: TGTGCCAGTATGGAGAATCGACAGGGTGAAGCTTTCTTT
j_call: TRBJ1-1
clone_size: medium-sized
d_call: TRBD1
cdr3_length: 13
v_call: TRBV19

cdr3_aa: CASRGSRDHGYTF
cdr3_nt: TGTGCCAGCAGGGGATCCAGGGATCATGGCTACACCTTC
j_call: TRBJ1-2
clone_size: medium-sized
d_call: -
cdr3_length: 13
v_call: TRBV6-5

cdr3_aa: CASSRLNTEAFF
cdr3_nt: TGTGCCAGTAGTCGACTGAACACTGAAGCTTTCTTT
j_call: TRBJ1-1
clone_size: medium-sized
d_call: -
cdr3_length: 12
v_call: TRBV19

cdr3_aa: CASSLIDSGNTIYF
cdr3_nt: TGTGCCAGCAGTTTAATTGACTCTGGAAACACCATATATTTT
j_call: TRBJ1-3
clone_size: few
d_call: -
cdr3_length: 14
v_call: TRBV12-3/TRBV12-4

cdr3_aa: CASSRPVGTGAYEQYF
cdr3_nt: TGTGCCAGCAGTCGCCCGGTCGGGACAGGGGCCTACGAGCAGTACTTC
j_call: TRBJ2-7
clone_size: medium-sized
d_call: TRBD1
cdr3_length: 16
v_call: TRBV13

cdr3_aa: CASKRGREGDEQFF
cdr3_nt: TGTGCCAGTAAGCGGGGCAGGGAGGGCGATGAGCAGTTCTTC
j_call: TRBJ2-1
clone_size: medium-sized
d_call: TRBD2
cdr3_length: 14
v_call: TRBV19

cdr3_aa: CASSYGQTQETQYF
cdr3_nt: TGTGCCAGCAGTTATGGACAAACCCAAGAGACCCAGTACTTC
j_call: TRBJ2-5
clone_size: -
d_call: -
cdr3_length: 14
v_call: TRBV6-5

cdr3_aa: CASRSDRGGNKPQHF
cdr3_nt: TGTGCCAGCAGATCTGACAGGGGAGGCAATAAGCCCCAGCATTTT
j_call: TRBJ1-5
clone_size: -
d_call: TRBD1
cdr3_length: 15
v_call: TRBV6-5

cdr3_aa: CASSPRGVAGELFF
cdr3_nt: TGTGCCAGCAGCCCTAGGGGAGTGGCCGGGGAGCTGTTTTTT
j_call: TRBJ2-2
clone_size: -
d_call: -
cdr3_length: 14
v_call: TRBV7-2

cdr3_aa: CASSLSAVGQPQHF
cdr3_nt: TGTGCCAGCAGTTTATCTGCAGTGGGTCAGCCCCAGCATTTT
j_call: TRBJ1-5
clone_size: -
d_call: -
cdr3_length: 14
v_call: TRBV27